The rows below give T cell receptor beta chains drawn from one sample of a study of Graves' ophthalmopathy and Graves' hyperthyroidism. TCRdb itself ran the multiplex PCR reads through MiXCR, one entry per CDR3 protein. Seen here are 40,000 to 45,000 distinct CDR3 sequences, more than 45% observed once, and the top ten hold roughly 18%. Input material: peripheral blood. These receptors came from an adult man with Graves' ophthalmopathy. Each CDR3 is given with its conserved first and last residue. Each record gives: CDR3 protein, CDR3 DNA, D gene, J gene, clone size, V gene. D genes are given only for firm matches. Rows may omit the clone size; those that give it use once, few, many or a size class.

cdr3_aa: CSAGRVQETQYF
cdr3_nt: TGCAGCGCCGGAAGGGTCCAAGAGACCCAGTACTTC
d_call: -
j_call: TRBJ2-5
clone_size: -
v_call: TRBV29-1

cdr3_aa: CSATGGVNTGAFF
cdr3_nt: TGCAGTGCTACAGGCGGGGTGAACACTGGAGCTTTCTTT
d_call: -
j_call: TRBJ1-1
clone_size: -
v_call: TRBV20-1

cdr3_aa: CASSDIYEQYF
cdr3_nt: TGTGCCAGCAGCGATATCTACGAGCAGTACTTC
d_call: -
j_call: TRBJ2-7
clone_size: -
v_call: TRBV6-2/TRBV6-3

cdr3_aa: CASSGRLAGPQETQYF
cdr3_nt: TGTGCCAGCAGCGGCCGACTAGCGGGACCACAAGAGACCCAGTACTTC
d_call: TRBD2
j_call: TRBJ2-5
clone_size: -
v_call: TRBV9

cdr3_aa: CASSESLGHTEAFF
cdr3_nt: TGCGCCAGCAGCGAATCACTCGGCCACACTGAAGCTTTCTTT
d_call: -
j_call: TRBJ1-1
clone_size: many
v_call: TRBV5-1

cdr3_aa: CASSDTKTRAGTEAFF
cdr3_nt: TGTGCCAGCTCAGATACAAAGACCCGGGCGGGCACTGAAGCTTTCTTT
d_call: -
j_call: TRBJ1-1
clone_size: -
v_call: TRBV18

cdr3_aa: CSAKFGTGRMGMNTEAFF
cdr3_nt: TGCAGTGCTAAGTTCGGGACAGGTAGGATGGGAATGAACACTGAAGCTTTCTTT
d_call: TRBD1
j_call: TRBJ1-1
clone_size: -
v_call: TRBV20-1

cdr3_aa: CSAASSGGSVFGDEQLF
cdr3_nt: TGTAGTGCGGCAAGTAGCGGGGGGTCCGTATTTGGGGATGAGCAGCTCTTC
d_call: TRBD2
j_call: TRBJ2-1
clone_size: -
v_call: TRBV20-1

cdr3_aa: CASSQDPAGANTGELFF
cdr3_nt: TGTGCCAGCAGCCAAGATCCAGCGGGGGCAAACACCGGGGAGCTGTTTTTT
d_call: TRBD2
j_call: TRBJ2-2
clone_size: many
v_call: TRBV4-2

cdr3_aa: CASSPTSGVGSETQYF
cdr3_nt: TGTGCCAGCAGCCCAACTAGCGGGGTAGGATCTGAGACCCAGTACTTC
d_call: TRBD2
j_call: TRBJ2-5
clone_size: many
v_call: TRBV4-2

cdr3_aa: CASSLEIWGSDTQYF
cdr3_nt: TGCGCCAGCAGCTTGGAGATATGGGGTAGTGATACGCAGTATTTT
d_call: -
j_call: TRBJ2-3
clone_size: once
v_call: TRBV5-1

cdr3_aa: CASTIQGNQPQHF
cdr3_nt: TGTGCCAGCACCATCCAGGGAAATCAGCCCCAGCATTTT
d_call: -
j_call: TRBJ1-5
clone_size: -
v_call: TRBV12-3/TRBV12-4

cdr3_aa: CASSKLAGGSYEQYF
cdr3_nt: TGTGCCAGCAGCAAGCTAGCGGGAGGTTCCTACGAGCAGTACTTC
d_call: TRBD2
j_call: TRBJ2-7
clone_size: -
v_call: TRBV7-9

cdr3_aa: CASSNTGPNEQYF
cdr3_nt: TGTGCCAGCAGCAACACAGGGCCGAATGAGCAGTATTTT
d_call: -
j_call: TRBJ2-3
clone_size: -
v_call: TRBV12-3/TRBV12-4

cdr3_aa: CATSDWTGYTF
cdr3_nt: TGTGCCACCAGTGACTGGACAGGCTACACCTTC
d_call: -
j_call: TRBJ1-2
clone_size: medium-sized
v_call: TRBV24-1

cdr3_aa: CASSLGLGVGGPQYF
cdr3_nt: TGTGCCAGCAGCTTAGGGTTAGGAGTGGGAGGACCCCAGTACTTC
d_call: -
j_call: TRBJ2-5
clone_size: medium-sized
v_call: TRBV7-9

cdr3_aa: CASSSHRGPEAFF
cdr3_nt: TGTGCCAGCAGCTCACACAGGGGCCCTGAAGCTTTCTTT
d_call: TRBD1
j_call: TRBJ1-1
clone_size: -
v_call: TRBV7-2

cdr3_aa: CSAKGAGHQNTEAFF
cdr3_nt: TGCAGTGCCAAAGGAGCGGGACACCAGAACACTGAAGCTTTCTTT
d_call: -
j_call: TRBJ1-1
clone_size: -
v_call: TRBV20-1

cdr3_aa: CASSSNVGGNQPQHF
cdr3_nt: TGTGCCAGTAGTTCTAACGTAGGTGGGAACCAGCCCCAGCATTTT
d_call: -
j_call: TRBJ1-5
clone_size: -
v_call: TRBV19

cdr3_aa: CASSFATFNEQFF
cdr3_nt: TGTGCCAGCAGCTTCGCTACCTTCAATGAGCAGTTCTTC
d_call: -
j_call: TRBJ2-1
clone_size: -
v_call: TRBV7-2

cdr3_aa: CATSDRTGPSTDTQYF
cdr3_nt: TGTGCCACCAGTGATCGCACAGGGCCGAGCACAGATACGCAGTATTTT
d_call: -
j_call: TRBJ2-3
clone_size: -
v_call: TRBV24-1